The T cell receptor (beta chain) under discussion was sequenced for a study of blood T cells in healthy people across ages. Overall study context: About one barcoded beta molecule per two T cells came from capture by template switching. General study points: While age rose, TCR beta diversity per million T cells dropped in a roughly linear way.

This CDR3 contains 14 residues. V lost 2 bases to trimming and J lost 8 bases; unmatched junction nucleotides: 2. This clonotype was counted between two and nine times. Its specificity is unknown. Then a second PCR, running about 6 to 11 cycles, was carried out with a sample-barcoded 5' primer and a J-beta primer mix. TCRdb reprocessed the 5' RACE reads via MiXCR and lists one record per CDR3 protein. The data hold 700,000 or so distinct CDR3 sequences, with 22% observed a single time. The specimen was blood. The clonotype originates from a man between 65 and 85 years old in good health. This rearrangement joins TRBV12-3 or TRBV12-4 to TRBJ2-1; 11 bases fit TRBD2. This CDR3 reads CASSLTSGRYEQFF. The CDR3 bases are TGTGCCAGCAGTTTAACTAGCGGGAGATATGAGCAGTTCTTC.